These 19 T cell receptor beta chains share one sample of origin, sequenced in a study of cytomegalovirus exposure and HLA in healthy donors (dated by TCRdb to about 2017). The library was produced with the immunoSEQ multiplex PCR assay. For the multiplex PCR, a mixture combining 60 forward primers for TCR Vbeta segments and 13 reverse primers for TCR Jbeta segments was used. Sourced from immuneACCESS, this table was stored by TCRdb with only in-frame sequences that have V and J called. A share of the clones is absent; for the studies checked, an unresolved V gene accounts for under half, and the remainder has no known explanation. This sample lists 100,000 to 150,000 clones; about 74% were detected once. The ten largest clones add up to 5.5% to 8.5% of the sample. Sequenced material: PBMCs. The receptor source for this set is a male donor in good health and CMV-seronegative.

The chain employs TRBV21-1 and TRBJ2-1; TRBD2, as called in the table, went unchecked against the DNA. TRBV21-1 is labeled a pseudogene. The CDR3 spans 14 residues. CDR3 nucleotide sequence: TGTGCCAGCAGCAAAAGAGGGGAGGACAATGAGCAGTTCTTC. This codes for CASSKRGEDNEQFF.

The J gene is TRBJ2-3, the V gene TRBV28; TRBD1 aligns across 10 bases. V lost 4 bases, J lost 5 bases, and 12 bases stayed unmatched. The CDR3 contains 17 residues. From germline, CDR1 is MDHEN and CDR2 SYDVKM. CDR3 DNA sequence: TGTGCCAGCAGTTCGCCCGGGACAGGGGAGAAGCGAGATACGCAGTATTTT. It translates to CASSSPGTGEKRDTQYF.

As regards this clone: It is likely a read error, because the conserved phenylalanine at the end of the CDR3 is missing. J is TRBJ1-2 and V is TRBV7-6; D is perhaps TRBD1 (5 bases). Germline V gives CDR1 SGHVS, CDR2 FNYEAQ. V was cut by 4 bases and J by 10 bases, with 28 bases left in between. The CDR3 is 17 residues long. The CDR3 is CASSSPSAGRDYVDYTL. The CDR3 DNA reads as TGTGCCAGCAGCTCGCCGTCGGCGGGGCGTGACTATGTAGACTACACCCTC.

The V gene is TRBV2, the J gene TRBJ1-2; D ambiguous. Trimming took off 7 bases at V and 2 bases at J, with 11 bases between the two ends. Germline lookup yields CDR1 SNHLY and CDR2 FYNNEI. The CDR3 totals 13 residues. In DNA, the CDR3 is TGTGCCAGCACCCGGGGAGGGAACTATGGCTACACCTTC. As protein: CASTRGGNYGYTF. Full variable domain (missing parts from reference TRBV2 and TRBJ1-2): EPEVTQTPSHQVTQMGQEVILRCVPISNHLYFYWYRQILGQKVEFLVSFYNNEISEKSEIFDDQFSVERPDGSNFTLKIRSTKLEDSAMYFCASTRGGNYGYTFGSGTRLTVV.

The V gene is TRBV15, the J gene TRBJ2-7; a possible D gene is TRBD2 (7 bases). This CDR3 has 14 residues. V gave up 5 bases and J gave up 1 base, with 12 bases separating them. The germline V gene has CDR1 LNHNV and CDR2 YYDKDF (reference sequence). The CDR3 here is CATSLGGESYEQYF. The DNA for the CDR3 is TGTGCCACCAGCTTAGGGGGGGAGTCCTACGAGCAGTACTTC.

The J gene is TRBJ1-5, the V gene TRBV27; a weak D match, TRBD1 (5 bases). Germline V gene data show CDR1 as MNHEY and CDR2 as SMNVEV (reference sequence). V was pared by 3 bases and J by 3 bases, with 12 bases between. The CDR3 totals 15 residues. This chain's CDR3 is CASSFLQDYNQPQHF. CDR3 sequence (DNA): TGTGCCAGCAGTTTTTTACAGGACTACAATCAGCCCCAGCATTTT.

The gene calls are TRBV6-1 and TRBJ1-1; 7 positions match TRBD1. The CDR3 is 15 residues long. The germline V gene encodes CDR1 MNHNS and CDR2 SASEGT. J was trimmed by 0 bases and V by 4 bases; bases with no gene match: 5. The DNA of the CDR3 is TGTGCCAGCAGTGGTAACAGGGGACTGAACACTGAAGCTTTCTTT. Translated: CASSGNRGLNTEAFF.

This clone was counted a few times. CDR3 amino acids: CASSRPGQFTGANVLTF. Here the CDR3 DNA reads TGTGCCAGTAGCCGCCCGGGACAGTTTACTGGGGCCAACGTCCTGACTTTC. The rearrangement joins TRBV19 to TRBJ2-6; TRBD1 matches at 7 bases. Germline CDR1 is LNHDA and CDR2 is SQIVND (reference sequence). The CDR3 spans 17 residues. V lost 6 bases and J lost 2; bases outside the gene matches: 10.

The chain links TRBV27 to TRBJ2-1; possible D gene TRBD2, 5 bases. Trimming removed 3 bases at V and 3 bases at J, with 12 bases between. Germline CDR1 reads MNHEY; CDR2 reads SMNVEV (reference sequence). This CDR3 region has 15 residues. The DNA for the CDR3 is TGTGCCAGCAGTTTGACGGGGTCGCTCTACAATGAGCAGTTCTTC. It yields the protein CASSLTGSLYNEQFF.

The chain is built from TRBV6-1 and TRBJ2-5; TRBD1 might be the D (5 bases). V was clipped by 3 bases and J by 6 bases, with 11 bases between them. The CDR3 spans 13 residues. Germline CDR1 MNHNS, CDR2 SASEGT. CDR3 amino acids: CASSDRGRKTQYF. CDR3 DNA: TGTGCCAGCAGTGATAGGGGTAGAAAGACCCAGTACTTC.

This clone was observed a few times. This sequence joins TRBV2 and TRBJ2-7, with 11 nucleotides matching TRBD2. V gave up 3 bases and J gave up 3 bases; unmatched junction bases: 4. The CDR3 contains 15 residues. Germline CDR1 reads SNHLY; CDR2 reads FYNNEI. CDR3 in DNA: TGTGCCAGCAGTGAGACTAGCGGGACCCACTACGAGCAGTACTTC. Its protein is CASSETSGTHYEQYF.

The genes are TRBV7-9 and TRBJ1-1, with no clear D. With 5 bases removed from V and 6 bases from J, the gap between germline ends came to 19 bases. Germline values: CDR1 SEHNR, CDR2 FQNEAQ (reference sequence). The CDR3 is 15 residues long. This CDR3 is CASSATGGSFPEAFF. CDR3 DNA: TGTGCCAGCAGCGCCACCGGTGGGAGTTTCCCTGAAGCTTTCTTT.

The V call is TRBV18, the J call TRBJ2-3; possible D gene TRBD2, 6 bases. CDR3 size: 15 residues. V shed 9 bases and J shed 0 bases, with 16 bases lying between them. Germline lookup yields CDR1 KGHSH and CDR2 LQKENI. The CDR3 coding sequence is TGTGCCAGATCGTACAGCGGAGGGAGCACAGATACGCAGTATTTT. Translation gives CARSYSGGSTDTQYF.

In its sample, this clone was seen once. The chain couples TRBV28 to TRBJ2-6, with D perhaps matching TRBD2 (5 bases). Germline-derived CDR1 and CDR2 are MDHEN and SYDVKM. The CDR3 covers 16 residues. Trimming pared 2 bases from V and 3 bases from J, leaving 11 bases between. CDR3 protein: CASSLNRGYGANVLTF. CDR3 coding DNA: TGTGCCAGCAGTTTAAACCGAGGGTATGGGGCCAACGTCCTGACTTTC.

The chain links TRBV5-5 to TRBJ2-7; 8 bases are a match to TRBD1. The length of the CDR3 is 15 residues. Germline V CDR1 and CDR2: SGHKS, YYEKEE (reference sequence). V shed 2 bases and J 6 bases; nucleotides not matched to a gene: 10. Written as DNA, the CDR3 is TGTGCCAGCAGCTTTATAGGACAGGGTGCGTCCGAGCAGTACTTC. Its protein product is CASSFIGQGASEQYF.

This chain connects TRBV27 to TRBJ2-7, with 14 nucleotides matching TRBD2. From germline, CDR1 is MNHEY and CDR2 SMNVEV (reference sequence). The CDR3 covers 16 residues. J lost 3 bases, V lost 5 bases, and 6 bases had no gene match. The CDR3 sequence: CASSATGLAGVYEQYF. Written as DNA, the CDR3 is TGTGCCAGCAGTGCGACGGGACTAGCGGGGGTCTACGAGCAGTACTTC.

The rearrangement links TRBV29-1 to TRBJ1-1; 7 nucleotides agree with TRBD1. Trimming at V came to 7 bases and at J to 4 bases, leaving 3 bases not matched to a gene. Germline CDR1 reads SQVTM; CDR2 reads ANQGSEA. CDR3 length equals 11 residues. CDR3 DNA: TGCAGCGGAACAGGGGCCACTGAAGCTTTCTTT. The encoded protein is CSGTGATEAFF.

This clone was recorded a few times. The rearrangement links TRBV5-4 to TRBJ1-1; TRBD1 matches 7 bases. Germline V gene data show CDR1 as SGHNT and CDR2 as YYREEE (reference sequence). The CDR3 is 15 amino acids. V shed 4 bases and J 1 base; nucleotides not matched to a gene: 7. The CDR3 DNA reads as TGTGCCAGCAGCATCCCGAGGACAGGGAACACTGAAGCTTTCTTT. It encodes CASSIPRTGNTEAFF. Full variable domain (outside the CDR3, taken from reference TRBV5-4 and TRBJ1-1): ETGVTQSPTHLIKTRGQQVTLRCSSQSGHNTVSWYQQALGQGPQFIFQYYREEENGRGNFPPRFSGLQFPNYSSELNVNALELDDSALYLCASSIPRTGNTEAFFGQGTRLTVV.

This clone came up a few times. The rearrangement links TRBV28 to TRBJ1-3; TRBD1 might be the D (5 bases). From germline, CDR1 is MDHEN and CDR2 SYDVKM. The CDR3 has 16 amino acids. V was clipped by 5 bases and J by 4 bases, with 18 bases between them. Here the CDR3 DNA reads TGTGCCAGCAGTGCCGGGGGACGGCTCGGAGGAAACACCATATATTTT. This gives the protein CASSAGGRLGGNTIYF.